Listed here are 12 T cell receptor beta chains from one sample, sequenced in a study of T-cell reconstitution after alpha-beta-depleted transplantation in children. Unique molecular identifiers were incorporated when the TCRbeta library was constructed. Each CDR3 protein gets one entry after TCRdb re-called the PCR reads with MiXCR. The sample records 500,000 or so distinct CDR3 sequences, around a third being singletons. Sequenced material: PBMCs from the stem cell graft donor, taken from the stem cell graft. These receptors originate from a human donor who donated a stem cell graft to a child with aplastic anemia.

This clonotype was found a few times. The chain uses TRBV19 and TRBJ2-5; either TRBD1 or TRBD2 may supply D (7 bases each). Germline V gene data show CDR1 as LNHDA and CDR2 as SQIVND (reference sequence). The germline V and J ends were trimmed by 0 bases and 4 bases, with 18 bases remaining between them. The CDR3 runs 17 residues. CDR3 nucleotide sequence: TGTGCCAGTAGTATAGATGGCAGGGGGAGGGTCCGAGAGACCCAGTACTTC. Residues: CASSIDGRGRVRETQYF.

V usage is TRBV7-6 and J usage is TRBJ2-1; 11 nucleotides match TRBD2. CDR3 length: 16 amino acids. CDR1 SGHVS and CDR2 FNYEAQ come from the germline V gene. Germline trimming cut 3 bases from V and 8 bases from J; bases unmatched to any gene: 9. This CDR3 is CASSFLSGRARDEQFF. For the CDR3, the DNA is TGTGCCAGCAGCTTCCTTAGCGGGAGGGCCAGGGATGAGCAGTTCTTC.

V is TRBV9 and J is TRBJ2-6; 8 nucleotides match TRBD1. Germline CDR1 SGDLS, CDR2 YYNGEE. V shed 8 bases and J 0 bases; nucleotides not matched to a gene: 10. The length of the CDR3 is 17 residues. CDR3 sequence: CASGGTGDFSGANVLTF. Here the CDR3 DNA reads TGTGCCAGTGGCGGGACAGGAGACTTCTCTGGGGCCAACGTCCTGACTTTC.

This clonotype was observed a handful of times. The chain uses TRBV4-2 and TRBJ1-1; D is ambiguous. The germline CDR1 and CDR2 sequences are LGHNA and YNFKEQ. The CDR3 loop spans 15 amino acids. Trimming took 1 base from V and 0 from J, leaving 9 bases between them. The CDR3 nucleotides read TGTGCCAGCAGCCAAGGGGAACGGATGAACACTGAAGCTTTCTTT. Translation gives CASSQGERMNTEAFF.

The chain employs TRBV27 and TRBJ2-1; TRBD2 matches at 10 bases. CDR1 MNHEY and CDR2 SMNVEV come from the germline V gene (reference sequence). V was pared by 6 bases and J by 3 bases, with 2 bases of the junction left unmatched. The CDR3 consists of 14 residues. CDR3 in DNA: TGTGCCAGCAGAGGACTAGCGGTCTACAATGAGCAGTTCTTC. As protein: CASRGLAVYNEQFF.

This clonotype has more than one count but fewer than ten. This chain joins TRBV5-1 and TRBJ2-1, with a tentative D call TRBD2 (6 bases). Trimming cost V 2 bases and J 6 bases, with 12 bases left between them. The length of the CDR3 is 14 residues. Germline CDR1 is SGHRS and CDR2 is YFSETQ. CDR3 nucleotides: TGCGCCAGCAGCTTAGGCGGGACGGGCAATGAGCAGTTCTTC. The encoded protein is CASSLGGTGNEQFF.

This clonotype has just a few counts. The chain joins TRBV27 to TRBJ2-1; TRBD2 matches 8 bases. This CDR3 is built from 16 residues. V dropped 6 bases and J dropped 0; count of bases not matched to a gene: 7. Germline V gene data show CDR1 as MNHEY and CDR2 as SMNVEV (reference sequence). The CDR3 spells CASRPLAGNSYNEQFF. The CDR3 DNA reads TGTGCCAGCAGACCCTTAGCGGGGAACTCCTACAATGAGCAGTTCTTC.

The CDR3 nucleotides are TGCAGTGCCGCCGGGACAGGGTCATTAGGGACCGGGGAGCTGTTTTTT. Encoded protein: CSAAGTGSLGTGELFF. J is TRBJ2-2 and V is TRBV20-1; 9 bases are shared with TRBD1. Trimming removed 6 bases from V and 5 bases from J; junction bases left unmatched: 13. There are 16 residues in the CDR3. Germline V gene data show CDR1 as DFQATT and CDR2 as SNEGSKA (reference sequence).

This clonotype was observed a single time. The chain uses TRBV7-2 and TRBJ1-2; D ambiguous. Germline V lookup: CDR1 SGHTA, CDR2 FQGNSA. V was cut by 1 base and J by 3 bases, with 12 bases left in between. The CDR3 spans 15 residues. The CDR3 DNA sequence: TGTGCCAGCAGCTTAGAGGGAACCAACTACTATGGCTACACCTTC. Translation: CASSLEGTNYYGYTF. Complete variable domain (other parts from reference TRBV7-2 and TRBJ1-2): GAGVSQSPSNKVTEKGKDVELRCDPISGHTALYWYRQSLGQGLEFLIYFQGNSAPDKSGLPSDRFSAERTGGSVSTLTIQRTQQEDSAVYLCASSLEGTNYYGYTFGSGTRLTVV.

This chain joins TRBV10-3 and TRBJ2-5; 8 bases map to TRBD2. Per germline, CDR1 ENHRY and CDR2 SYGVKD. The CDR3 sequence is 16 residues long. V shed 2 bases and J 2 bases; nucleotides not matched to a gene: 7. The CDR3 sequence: CAISEQAGVGQETQYF. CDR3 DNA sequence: TGTGCCATCAGTGAGCAAGCGGGAGTAGGTCAAGAGACCCAGTACTTC.

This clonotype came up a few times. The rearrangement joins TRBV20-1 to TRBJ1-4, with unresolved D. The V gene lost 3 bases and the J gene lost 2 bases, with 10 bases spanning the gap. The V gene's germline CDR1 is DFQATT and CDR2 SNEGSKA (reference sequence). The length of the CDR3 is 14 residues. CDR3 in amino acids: CSASLGATNEKLFF. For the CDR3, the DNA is TGCAGTGCTAGCCTTGGTGCCACTAATGAAAAACTGTTTTTT.

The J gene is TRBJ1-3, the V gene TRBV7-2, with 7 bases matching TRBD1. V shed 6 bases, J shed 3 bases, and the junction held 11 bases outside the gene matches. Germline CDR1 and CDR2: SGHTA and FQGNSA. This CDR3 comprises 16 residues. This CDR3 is CASRGLGGFGGNTIYF. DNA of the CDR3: TGTGCCAGCAGAGGGCTAGGGGGCTTTGGTGGAAACACCATATATTTT. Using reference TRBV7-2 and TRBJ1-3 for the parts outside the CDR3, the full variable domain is GAGVSQSPSNKVTEKGKDVELRCDPISGHTALYWYRQSLGQGLEFLIYFQGNSAPDKSGLPSDRFSAERTGGSVSTLTIQRTQQEDSAVYLCASRGLGGFGGNTIYFGEGSWLTVV.